These 19 T cell receptor beta chains share one sample of origin, sequenced in a study of immune cell composition in non-small cell lung cancer (dated by TCRdb to between 2016 and 2019). The library was made by the immunoSEQ multiplex PCR assay. The source is immuneACCESS, and TCRdb retained only in-frame sequences with V and J called. Part of the clones is not carried over; for the studies checked, unresolved V genes explain less than half of this, and the remainder is unexplained. In this sample the table shows 12,000 to 15,000 clones, 73% of which occur a single time. About 13% of the sample is held by the ten biggest clonotypes. Sequenced sample: lung tumor tissue. The receptors come from a human donor with non-small cell lung cancer.

As concerns this clone: An end of the junction differs from the germline gene, which may be a read error. V usage is TRBV6-5 and J usage is TRBJ2-1, with 9 bases identical to TRBD1. Germline CDR1 is MNHEY and CDR2 is SVGAGI. The CDR3 loop spans 13 amino acids. CDR3 DNA sequence: TGTGCCAGCAGTTCGGACAGGGGATTGGTGTCGGTCTTC. Its translation is CASSSDRGLVSVF.

The chain joins TRBV18 to TRBJ1-2; perhaps TRBD1 as D (6 bases). Trimming removed 6 bases from V and 3 bases from J, with 11 bases in between. This CDR3 spans 13 amino acids. From germline, CDR1 is KGHSH and CDR2 LQKENI. The CDR3 sequence is CASSFNRDYGYTF. Written as DNA, the CDR3 is TGTGCCAGCTCTTTCAACAGGGACTATGGCTACACCTTC. The whole variable domain, filled in from reference TRBV18 and TRBJ1-2, reads NAGVMQNPRHLVRRRGQEARLRCSPMKGHSHVYWYRQLPEEGLKFMVYLQKENIIDESGMPKERFSAEFPKEGPSILRIQQVVRGDSAAYFCASSFNRDYGYTFGSGTRLTVV.

The chain links TRBV5-6 to TRBJ1-2; D not certain. The ends were cut back, 0 bases at V and 8 bases at J, with 14 bases in the middle. Germline CDR1 and CDR2: SGHDT and YYEEEE. CDR3 length: 14 residues. CDR3 loop: CASSLAGDYFGYTF. CDR3 bases: TGTGCCAGCAGCTTGGCCGGAGATTACTTCGGCTACACCTTC.

The chain joins TRBV6-1 to TRBJ1-6, with 9 bases aligning to TRBD1. The germline V gene has CDR1 MNHNS and CDR2 SASEGT. This CDR3 contains 15 residues. Trimming at V came to 8 bases and at J to 6 bases, leaving 8 bases not matched to a gene. The CDR3 DNA is TGTGCCAGCTGTACAGGGGGCCCCCCTAATTCACCCCTCCACTTT. It codes for CASCTGGPPNSPLHF.

The CDR3 DNA reads as TGTGCCTGGCCAGTCAGGGGAATCGCGAACACCGGGGAGCTGTTTTTT. Amino acid sequence: CAWPVRGIANTGELFF. V gene TRBV30 combines with J gene TRBJ2-2, with D perhaps matching TRBD1 (6 bases). Per the germline V gene, CDR1 is GTSNPN and CDR2 is SVGIG (reference sequence). There are 16 residues in the CDR3. Between the trimmed V and J ends, which lost 5 bases and 0 bases, there was a span of 16 bases.

The rearrangement uses TRBV19 and TRBJ1-1, with 7 bases that match TRBD1. CDR1 is LNHDA, CDR2 SQIVND, per germline (reference sequence). The CDR3 is made up of 14 amino acids. V dropped 4 bases and J dropped 0; count of bases not matched to a gene: 2. This CDR3 reads CASSRGQLNTEAFF. CDR3 nucleotides: TGTGCCAGTAGTAGGGGACAGCTGAACACTGAAGCTTTCTTT.

This clone was counted a few times. The chain joins TRBV27 to TRBJ1-1, with 8 bases identical to TRBD1. This CDR3 is 18 amino acids long. Germline loops: CDR1 MNHEY, CDR2 SMNVEV (reference sequence). J gave up 6 bases and V 6 bases, and 21 bases lay outside the gene matches. The CDR3 DNA reads TGTGCCAGCAGGCCTATCCCTCCGGGACAGGCCTACTCCGCTGAAGCTTTCTTT. This gives the protein CASRPIPPGQAYSAEAFF.

The chain links TRBV28 to TRBJ1-5; 7 nucleotides align to TRBD1. J was trimmed by 2 bases and V by 7 bases; bases with no gene match: 8. CDR1 MDHEN and CDR2 SYDVKM come from the germline V gene. The CDR3 is 15 amino acids. This CDR3 reads CASNTRQGGNQPQHF. In nucleotides, the CDR3 is TGTGCCAGCAACACTCGACAGGGCGGCAATCAGCCCCAGCATTTT.

This clone showed up just a few times. The chain couples TRBV5-5 to TRBJ2-7; 8 nucleotides match TRBD1. Germline V gene sequence: CDR1 SGHKS, CDR2 YYEKEE (reference sequence). This CDR3 has 15 residues. V was clipped by 3 bases and J by 3 bases; unmatched bases: 8. CDR3 sequence (DNA): TGTGCCAGCAGCTCAGGGACAGGCCCAAACTACGAGCAGTACTTC. It codes for CASSSGTGPNYEQYF. The variable domain in full, completed from reference TRBV5-5 and TRBJ2-7, reads DAGVTQSPTHLIKTRGQQVTLRCSPISGHKSVSWYQQVLGQGPQFIFQYYEKEERGRGNFPDRFSARQFPNYSSELNVNALLLGDSALYLCASSSGTGPNYEQYFGPGTRLTVT.

This clone is labeled medium-sized (0.01 to 0.1%). The genes are TRBV28 and TRBJ1-5; D uncertain. The ends were cut back, 1 base at V and 6 bases at J, with 10 bases in the middle. Germline values: CDR1 MDHEN, CDR2 SYDVKM. The CDR3 sequence is 14 residues long. The CDR3 sequence is CASSLSVGSQPQHF. In DNA, the CDR3 is TGTGCCAGCAGTTTATCGGTTGGTAGTCAGCCCCAGCATTTT. Full variable domain (missing parts from reference TRBV28 and TRBJ1-5): DVKVTQSSRYLVKRTGEKVFLECVQDMDHENMFWYRQDPGLGLRLIYFSYDVKMKEKGDIPEGYSVSREKKERFSLILESASTNQTSMYLCASSLSVGSQPQHFGDGTRLSIL.

V usage is TRBV18 and J usage is TRBJ2-2; TRBD1 matches 7 bases. There are 15 residues in the CDR3. The germline gives CDR1 KGHSH, CDR2 LQKENI. V lost 5 bases, J lost 8 bases, and 11 bases stayed unmatched. The CDR3 here is CASSSIHRGTGELFF. The CDR3 DNA reads as TGTGCCAGCTCATCGATCCACAGGGGTACGGGGGAGCTGTTTTTT. Using reference TRBV18 and TRBJ2-2 for the parts outside the CDR3, the full variable domain is NAGVMQNPRHLVRRRGQEARLRCSPMKGHSHVYWYRQLPEEGLKFMVYLQKENIIDESGMPKERFSAEFPKEGPSILRIQQVVRGDSAAYFCASSSIHRGTGELFFGEGSRLTVL.

The chain joins TRBV7-9 to TRBJ1-3; D is perhaps TRBD1 (5 bases). Trimming stripped 2 bases from V and 3 bases from J, with 17 bases between. The CDR3 covers 17 residues. Germline lookup yields CDR1 SEHNR and CDR2 FQNEAQ (reference sequence). The CDR3 sequence is CASSLRVAGRVGNTIYF. The CDR3 bases are TGTGCCAGCAGCTTAAGGGTCGCAGGGCGCGTTGGAAACACCATATATTTT.

The J gene is TRBJ1-1, the V gene TRBV19; 8 bases agree with TRBD1. This CDR3 region has 16 residues. Trimming removed 5 bases from V and 0 bases from J; junction bases left unmatched: 8. Germline V gene lookup returns CDR1 LNHDA and CDR2 SQIVND (reference sequence). DNA for the CDR3: TGTGCCAGTAGTCAGGGGGCTATTTCATTGAACACTGAAGCTTTCTTT. Protein product: CASSQGAISLNTEAFF.

This chain connects TRBV4-1 to TRBJ2-2; 7 nucleotides match TRBD2. The V gene end was trimmed by 3 bases and the J gene end by 6 bases; junction bases not matched to a gene: 4. Germline V gene sequence: CDR1 MGHRA, CDR2 YSYEKL. The CDR3 totals 14 residues. CDR3 region: CASSQRGGAGELFF. The CDR3 DNA is TGCGCCAGCAGCCAGAGGGGAGGGGCCGGGGAGCTGTTTTTT.

The V gene is TRBV7-8, the J gene TRBJ2-7, with TRBD2 matching over 8 bases. J was trimmed by 3 bases and V by 3 bases; bases with no gene match: 19. The CDR3 length is 19 residues. The V gene's germline CDR1 is SGHVS and CDR2 FQNEAQ. The CDR3 coding sequence is TGTGCCAGCAGCTTCCAAGTTGGGGGAGGACTCGCGGGAGGCTACGAGCAGTACTTC. This translates into CASSFQVGGGLAGGYEQYF. The variable domain in full, with the rest retrieved from reference TRBV7-8 and TRBJ2-7, is GAGVSQSPRYKVAKRGQDVALRCDPISGHVSLFWYQQALGQGPEFLTYFQNEAQLDKSGLPSDRFFAERPEGSVSTLKIQRTQQEDSAVYLCASSFQVGGGLAGGYEQYFGPGTRLTVT.

The rearrangement links TRBV7-6 to TRBJ1-1; weak D call: TRBD1 (6 bases). The CDR3 sequence is 15 residues long. Germline V gives CDR1 SGHVS, CDR2 FNYEAQ. The V end was cut by 5 bases, the J end by 0 bases, with 13 bases between. The CDR3 protein is CASSTRGGMNTEAFF. In DNA form, the CDR3 reads TGTGCCAGCAGCACCCGGGGGGGCATGAACACTGAAGCTTTCTTT.

The chain couples TRBV27 to TRBJ1-1; 7 bases are shared with TRBD1. Trimming removed 5 bases from V and 6 bases from J; junction bases left unmatched: 12. CDR1 and CDR2 from the germline V gene are MNHEY and SMNVEV (reference sequence). The CDR3 runs to 15 residues. CDR3 amino acids: CASSLRQRGTAEAFF. The CDR3 DNA follows: TGTGCCAGCAGTCTAAGACAGAGGGGGACAGCTGAAGCTTTCTTT.

This rearrangement joins TRBV6-4 to TRBJ1-2; TRBD1 is a possible D gene (6 bases). In germline, CDR1 is MRHNA, CDR2 SNTAGT. The CDR3 consists of 15 residues. The V end lost 1 base, the J end lost 1 base, and 10 bases lay between the germline ends. CDR3 residues: CASSDLTGINYGYTF. In DNA, the CDR3 is TGTGCCAGCAGTGACTTGACAGGCATTAACTATGGCTACACCTTC.

CDR3 residues: CASSLAQLQNTEAFF. The DNA of the CDR3 is TGTGCCAGCAGCTTAGCACAGCTACAGAACACTGAAGCTTTCTTT. The rearrangement uses TRBV11-2 and TRBJ1-1; D is undetermined. V was shortened by 1 base and J by 1 base, with 10 bases between the two germline ends. Per germline, CDR1 SGHAT and CDR2 FQNNGV. The CDR3 is 15 amino acids. The full variable domain, in which reference TRBV11-2 and TRBJ1-1 provide the parts outside the CDR3, is EAGVAQSPRYKIIEKRQSVAFWCNPISGHATLYWYQQILGQGPKLLIQFQNNGVVDDSQLPKDRFSAERLKGVDSTLKIQPAKLEDSAVYLCASSLAQLQNTEAFFGQGTRLTVV.